The entry below describes one TCR beta chain. Its antigen is unknown. Both 60 Vbeta primers and 13 Jbeta primers went into the PCR. Profiled with immunoSEQ multiplex PCR; TCRdb holds only in-frame clones, not every one. Here the sample spans nearly 110,000 clones, 55% to 85% being singletons. The record originates from a study of cytomegalovirus exposure and HLA in healthy donors. General observations from the study: In a later analysis, V- and J-gene trimming of beta chains associated with a DCLRE1C missense variant, replicated independently. HLA restriction was apparent for most CMV-associated TCR beta chains in a later analysis. The study listed 150 to 200 cytomegalovirus-associated TCR beta chains.

V gave up 7 bases and J gave up 2 bases; unmatched junction bases: 2. The germline CDR1 and CDR2 sequences are SNHLY and FYNNEI. This CDR3 contains 15 residues. The chain is built from TRBV2 and TRBJ2-2, with 12 bases fitting TRBD2. Sequenced input: PBMCs. The clonotype originates from a man aged 25 to 40 in good health and CMV-seronegative. DNA for the CDR3: TGTGCCAGCACCGGACTAGCGGGAAACACCGGGGAGCTGTTTTTT. Translation gives CASTGLAGNTGELFF. The full variable domain, its missing parts supplied by reference TRBV2 and TRBJ2-2, is EPEVTQTPSHQVTQMGQEVILRCVPISNHLYFYWYRQILGQKVEFLVSFYNNEISEKSEIFDDQFSVERPDGSNFTLKIRSTKLEDSAMYFCASTGLAGNTGELFFGEGSRLTVL.